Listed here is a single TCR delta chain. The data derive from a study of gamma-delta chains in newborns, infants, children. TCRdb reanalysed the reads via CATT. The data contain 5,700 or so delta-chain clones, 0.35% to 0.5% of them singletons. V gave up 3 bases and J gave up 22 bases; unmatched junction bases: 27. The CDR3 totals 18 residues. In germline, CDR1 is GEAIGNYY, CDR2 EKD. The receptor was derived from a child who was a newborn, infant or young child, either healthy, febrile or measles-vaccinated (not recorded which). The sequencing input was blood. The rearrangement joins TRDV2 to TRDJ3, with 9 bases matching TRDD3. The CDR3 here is CACDVLGESSWDTRRIFF. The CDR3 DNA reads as TGTGCCTGTGACGTACTGGGGGAAAGCTCCTGGGACACCCGACGGATATTTTTC.